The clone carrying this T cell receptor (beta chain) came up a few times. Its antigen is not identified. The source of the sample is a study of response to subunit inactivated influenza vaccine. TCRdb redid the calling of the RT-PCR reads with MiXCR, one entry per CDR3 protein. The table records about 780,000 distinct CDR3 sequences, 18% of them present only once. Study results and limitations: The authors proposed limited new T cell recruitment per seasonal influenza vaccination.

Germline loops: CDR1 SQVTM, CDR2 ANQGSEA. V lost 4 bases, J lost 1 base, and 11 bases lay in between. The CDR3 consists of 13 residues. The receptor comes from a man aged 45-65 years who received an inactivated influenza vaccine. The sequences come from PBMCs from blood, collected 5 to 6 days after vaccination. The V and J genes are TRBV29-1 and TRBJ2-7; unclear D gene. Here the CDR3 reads CSVVQTLSYEQYF. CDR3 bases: TGCAGCGTTGTCCAGACGTTATCCTACGAGCAGTACTTC.